These 21 T cell receptor beta chains were all obtained from the same sample, sequenced in a study of shared clonotypes between healthy human individuals. Assay used: immunoSEQ multiplex PCR; TCRdb lists only in-frame clones, some missing. The sample lists about 2.4 million clones, over 85% occurring once. The material sequenced was naive CD4+ T cells from PBMCs. This sample's subset: CD45RA+ positively selected. The receptors shown here come from a man between 18 and 35 years old in good health. Some clones in this sample may be carry-over from other donors' samples.

This rearrangement joins TRBV7-6 to TRBJ1-2; D call uncertain. This CDR3 spans 13 amino acids. Trimming cost V 0 bases and J 4 bases, with 6 bases left between them. Germline lookup yields CDR1 SGHVS and CDR2 FNYEAQ. CDR3 coding DNA: TGTGCCAGCAGCTTAGCTCGGGGCTATGGCTACACCTTC. Its translation: CASSLARGYGYTF.

The chain links TRBV19 to TRBJ1-1; D may be TRBD1 (5 bases). The CDR3 contains 15 residues. V was shortened by 7 bases and J by 5 bases, with 20 bases between the two germline ends. CDR1 is LNHDA and CDR2 is SQIVND in the germline V gene (reference sequence). The CDR3 spells CASTPQGALYTEAFF. Written as DNA, the CDR3 is TGTGCCAGTACCCCCCAGGGCGCCCTATATACTGAAGCTTTCTTT.

V is TRBV27 and J is TRBJ2-7, with D possibly TRBD1 on 6 matching bases. This CDR3 spans 14 amino acids. Trimming cost V 3 bases and J 3 bases, with 12 bases left between them. Germline V gene lookup returns CDR1 MNHEY and CDR2 SMNVEV (reference sequence). For the CDR3, the DNA is TGTGCCAGCAGTTTCCGGACAGCCAGCTACGAGCAGTACTTC. Protein: CASSFRTASYEQYF.

The chain carries TRBV11-2 and TRBJ2-3; 12 bases fit TRBD2. CDR3 length: 17 amino acids. V dropped 2 bases and J dropped 5; count of bases not matched to a gene: 8. Germline V gene data show CDR1 as SGHAT and CDR2 as FQNNGV. CDR3 residues: CASSLMASGRARDTQYF. The CDR3 DNA sequence: TGTGCCAGCAGCTTAATGGCTAGCGGGAGGGCTCGAGATACGCAGTATTTT.

The chain recombines TRBV5-4 with TRBJ2-5; D gene unclear. CDR1 is SGHNT, CDR2 YYREEE, per germline (reference sequence). Trimming removed 2 bases from V and 5 bases from J, with 13 bases in between. This CDR3 has 14 amino acids. DNA of the CDR3: TGTGCCAGCAGCTTAAGGGCGGAAGGGGAGACCCAGTACTTC. Protein sequence: CASSLRAEGETQYF.

The chain employs TRBV27 and TRBJ2-3; 7 bases align to TRBD1. Losses at the gene ends were 5 bases for V and 6 bases for J; bases not matched to a gene: 5. The length of the CDR3 is 13 residues. Germline-derived CDR1 and CDR2 are MNHEY and SMNVEV (reference sequence). The CDR3 protein is CASSRGQRDTQYF. DNA of the CDR3: TGTGCCAGCAGTAGGGGACAGCGGGATACGCAGTATTTT.

The CDR3 protein is CASSLGLGTNEKLFF. DNA for the CDR3: TGTGCCAGCAGCTTAGGACTGGGGACTAATGAAAAACTGTTTTTT. V is TRBV9 and J is TRBJ1-4; no firm D call. The CDR3 length is 15 residues. V was pared by 4 bases and J by 2 bases, with 12 bases between. CDR1 SGDLS and CDR2 YYNGEE come from the germline V gene.

The chain employs TRBV5-1 and TRBJ1-4; D uncertain. The CDR3 loop spans 18 amino acids. Germline V gives CDR1 SGHRS, CDR2 YFSETQ. V dropped 3 bases and J dropped 8 bases, with 26 bases sitting between them. CDR3 loop: CASSSRAEPPGPREKLFF. The CDR3 nucleotides read TGCGCCAGCAGCTCCCGGGCGGAGCCCCCCGGTCCCCGGGAAAAACTGTTTTTT.

The chain joins TRBV5-1 to TRBJ1-5; D gene uncertain. Trimming cost V 0 bases and J 5 bases, with 6 bases left between them. The CDR3 contains 13 residues. Germline V gene lookup returns CDR1 SGHRS and CDR2 YFSETQ. CDR3 nucleotide sequence: TGCGCCAGCAGCTTGGTATCTGATCAGCCCCAGCATTTT. This gives the protein CASSLVSDQPQHF.

V is TRBV5-1 and J is TRBJ2-2; 8 bases agree with TRBD2. V shed 1 base, J shed 5 bases, and the junction held 4 bases outside the gene matches. Germline V gene lookup returns CDR1 SGHRS and CDR2 YFSETQ. The CDR3 has 15 residues. The CDR3 reads CASSLRGGETGELFF. The CDR3 coding sequence is TGCGCCAGCAGCTTGCGGGGGGGCGAAACCGGGGAGCTGTTTTTT. Filled out from reference TRBV5-1 and TRBJ2-2, the complete variable domain reads KAGVTQTPRYLIKTRGQQVTLSCSPISGHRSVSWYQQTPGQGLQFLFEYFSETQRNKGNFPGRFSGRQFSNSRSEMNVSTLELGDSALYLCASSLRGGETGELFFGEGSRLTVL.

The chain is built from TRBV5-1 and TRBJ1-1, with D uncertain. CDR1 is SGHRS, CDR2 YFSETQ, per germline. The CDR3 has 15 amino acids. Trimming left V 0 bases short and J 0 bases short, with 9 bases between. The CDR3, as DNA: TGCGCCAGCAGCTTGGTATCGGGAATGAACACTGAAGCTTTCTTT. It specifies CASSLVSGMNTEAFF. Full variable domain (remainder filled in from reference TRBV5-1 and TRBJ1-1): KAGVTQTPRYLIKTRGQQVTLSCSPISGHRSVSWYQQTPGQGLQFLFEYFSETQRNKGNFPGRFSGRQFSNSRSEMNVSTLELGDSALYLCASSLVSGMNTEAFFGQGTRLTVV.

The rearrangement uses TRBV28 and TRBJ1-5, with 9 positions matching TRBD1. The CDR3 contains 18 residues. V lost 1 base to trimming and J lost 1 base; unmatched junction nucleotides: 8. The germline V gene encodes CDR1 MDHEN and CDR2 SYDVKM. In DNA form, the CDR3 reads TGTGCCAGCAGTTTATATTCGGGACAGGGACTAAGCAATCAGCCCCAGCATTTT. Protein sequence: CASSLYSGQGLSNQPQHF.

The rearrangement uses TRBV7-9 and TRBJ1-4; 8 nucleotides line up with TRBD1. The CDR3 has 14 amino acids. Trimming removed 5 bases from V and 8 bases from J; junction bases left unmatched: 7. Looked up from germline, CDR1 is SEHNR and CDR2 is FQNEAQ (reference sequence). This CDR3 is CASSQDRGGEKLFF. In DNA form, the CDR3 reads TGTGCCAGCAGCCAAGACAGGGGAGGAGAAAAACTGTTTTTT.

The chain joins TRBV27 to TRBJ2-7; TRBD2 might be the D (5 bases). CDR3 size: 13 residues. V dropped 4 bases and J dropped 7 bases, with 14 bases sitting between them. The V gene's germline CDR1 is MNHEY and CDR2 SMNVEV (reference sequence). CDR3 protein: CASSSEGSREQYF. DNA for the CDR3: TGTGCCAGCAGTTCCGAGGGTTCTCGGGAGCAGTACTTC.

V gene TRBV25-1 combines with J gene TRBJ2-7, with 7 bases fitting TRBD2. CDR3 length equals 15 residues. J was trimmed by 2 bases and V by 1 base; bases with no gene match: 5. CDR1 MGHDK and CDR2 SYGVNS come from the germline V gene. The CDR3 spells CASSESSGDTYEQYF. The CDR3, as DNA: TGTGCCAGCAGTGAATCTAGCGGAGACACCTACGAGCAGTACTTC.

The rearrangement joins TRBV5-1 to TRBJ2-7; 7 bases are a match to TRBD1. The germline gives CDR1 SGHRS, CDR2 YFSETQ. V trimming: 7 bases; J trimming: 2 bases; junction bases outside the gene matches: 12. The CDR3 runs to 15 residues. Here the CDR3 DNA reads TGCGCCAGCGGCGGAACCTGGGACAGAACCTACGAGCAGTACTTC. This gives the protein CASGGTWDRTYEQYF.

The chain uses TRBV7-3 and TRBJ2-3; D gene ambiguous. V dropped 3 bases and J dropped 4 bases, with 11 bases sitting between them. There are 14 residues in the CDR3. Looked up from germline, CDR1 is SGHTA and CDR2 is FQGTGA. The CDR3 DNA reads as TGTGCCAGCAGCTTGGTCTCATCGTCAGATACGCAGTATTTT. It encodes CASSLVSSSDTQYF.

The J gene is TRBJ2-7, the V gene TRBV6-4; tentative D call: TRBD1 (5 bases). The CDR3 covers 13 residues. V gave up 11 bases and J gave up 6 bases, with 20 bases separating them. Germline V lookup: CDR1 MRHNA, CDR2 SNTAGT. CDR3 DNA: TGTGCCGCGGCTCGGACACCCACCTCCGAGCAGTACTTC. Translation gives CAAARTPTSEQYF.

The rearrangement links TRBV2 to TRBJ2-5, with TRBD1 as a possible D gene (5 bases). With the DNA end fitting TRBJ2-7 better, the J assignment may be wrong. Germline V lookup: CDR1 SNHLY, CDR2 FYNNEI. This CDR3 region has 14 residues. The CDR3 DNA follows: TGTGCCAGCAGTCCTAGGACACCCTCCTACGAGCAGTACTTC. It is translated as CASSPRTPSYEQYF.

The rearrangement links TRBV27 to TRBJ1-4; D perhaps matches TRBD1 (6 bases). Germline loops: CDR1 MNHEY, CDR2 SMNVEV (reference sequence). Trimming removed 5 bases from V and 3 bases from J, with 13 bases in between. The CDR3 is 15 amino acids. The CDR3 DNA reads as TGTGCCAGCAGTCGGATACAGGGTGCTAATGAAAAACTGTTTTTT. Protein sequence: CASSRIQGANEKLFF.

The V call is TRBV7-8, the J call TRBJ2-1; TRBD1 matches 7 bases. CDR1 and CDR2 (germline): SGHVS, FQNEAQ. J was trimmed by 7 bases and V by 1 base; bases with no gene match: 7. This CDR3 has 15 amino acids. The CDR3 DNA follows: TGTGCCAGCAGCTTAGGACAGGGCAAGGAGAATGAGCAGTTCTTC. It codes for CASSLGQGKENEQFF.